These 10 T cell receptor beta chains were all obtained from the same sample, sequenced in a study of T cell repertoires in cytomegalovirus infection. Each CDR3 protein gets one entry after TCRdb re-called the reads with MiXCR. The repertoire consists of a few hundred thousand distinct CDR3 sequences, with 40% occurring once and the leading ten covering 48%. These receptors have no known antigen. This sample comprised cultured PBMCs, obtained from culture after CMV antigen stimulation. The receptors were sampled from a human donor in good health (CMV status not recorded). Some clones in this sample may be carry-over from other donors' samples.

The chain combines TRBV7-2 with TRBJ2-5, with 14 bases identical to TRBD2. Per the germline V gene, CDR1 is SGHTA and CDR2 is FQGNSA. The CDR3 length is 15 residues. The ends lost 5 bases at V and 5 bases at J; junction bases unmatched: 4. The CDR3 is CASSKTSGGAETQYF. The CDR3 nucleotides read TGTGCCAGCAGCAAGACTAGCGGGGGGGCTGAGACCCAGTACTTC. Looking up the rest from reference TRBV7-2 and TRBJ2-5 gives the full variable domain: GAGVSQSPSNKVTEKGKDVELRCDPISGHTALYWYRQSLGQGLEFLIYFQGNSAPDKSGLPSDRFSAERTGGSVSTLTIQRTQQEDSAVYLCASSKTSGGAETQYFGPGTRLLVL.

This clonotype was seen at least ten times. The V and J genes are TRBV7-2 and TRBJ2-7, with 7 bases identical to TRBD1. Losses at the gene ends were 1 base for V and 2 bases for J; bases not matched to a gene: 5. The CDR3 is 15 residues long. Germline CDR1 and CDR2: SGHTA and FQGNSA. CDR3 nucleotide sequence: TGTGCCAGCAGCTTAGGACCCGGGACAGCCTACGAGCAGTACTTC. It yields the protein CASSLGPGTAYEQYF.

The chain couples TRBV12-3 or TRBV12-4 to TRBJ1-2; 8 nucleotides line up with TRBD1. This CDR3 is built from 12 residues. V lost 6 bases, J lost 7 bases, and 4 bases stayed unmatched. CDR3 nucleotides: TGTGCCAGCAGCCAAGACAGGGGTGGCTACACCTTC. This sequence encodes CASSQDRGGYTF.

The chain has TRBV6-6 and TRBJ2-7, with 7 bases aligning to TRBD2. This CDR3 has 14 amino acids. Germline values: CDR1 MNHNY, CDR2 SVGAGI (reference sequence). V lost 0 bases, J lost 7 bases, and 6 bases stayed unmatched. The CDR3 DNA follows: TGTGCCAGCAGTTACTCGGGAGGGGCTGGGGAGCAGTACTTC. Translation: CASSYSGGAGEQYF.

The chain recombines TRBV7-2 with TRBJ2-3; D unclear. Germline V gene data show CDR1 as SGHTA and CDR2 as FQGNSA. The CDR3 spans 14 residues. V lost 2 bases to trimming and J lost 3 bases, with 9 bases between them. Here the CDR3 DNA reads TGTGCCAGCAGCTTACCCGACCAGACAGATACGCAGTATTTT. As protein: CASSLPDQTDTQYF. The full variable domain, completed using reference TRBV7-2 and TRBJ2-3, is GAGVSQSPSNKVTEKGKDVELRCDPISGHTALYWYRQSLGQGLEFLIYFQGNSAPDKSGLPSDRFSAERTGGSVSTLTIQRTQQEDSAVYLCASSLPDQTDTQYFGPGTRLTVL.

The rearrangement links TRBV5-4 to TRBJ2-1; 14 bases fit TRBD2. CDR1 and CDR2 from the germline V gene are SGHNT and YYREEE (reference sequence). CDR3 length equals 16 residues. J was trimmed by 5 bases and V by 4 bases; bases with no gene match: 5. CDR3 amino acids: CASSHGTSGGHNEQFF. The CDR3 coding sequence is TGTGCCAGCAGCCACGGGACTAGCGGGGGACACAATGAGCAGTTCTTC.

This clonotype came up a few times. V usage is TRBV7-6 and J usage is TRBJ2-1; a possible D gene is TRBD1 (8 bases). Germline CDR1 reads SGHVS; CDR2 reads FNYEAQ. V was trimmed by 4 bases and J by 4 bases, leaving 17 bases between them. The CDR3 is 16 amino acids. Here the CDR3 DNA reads TGTGCCAGCAGCTCCACCGGACAGGGAGGGTACAATGAGCAGTTCTTC. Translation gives CASSSTGQGGYNEQFF.

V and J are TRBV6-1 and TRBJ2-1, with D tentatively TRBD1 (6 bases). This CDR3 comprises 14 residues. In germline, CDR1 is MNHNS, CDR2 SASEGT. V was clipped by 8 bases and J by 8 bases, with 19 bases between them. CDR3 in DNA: TGTGCCAGCGCTTACAGGGAGAAGAGGGATGAGCAGTTCTTC. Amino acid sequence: CASAYREKRDEQFF.

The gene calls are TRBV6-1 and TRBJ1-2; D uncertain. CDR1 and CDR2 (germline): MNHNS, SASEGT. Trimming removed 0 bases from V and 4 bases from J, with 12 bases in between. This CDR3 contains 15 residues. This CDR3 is CASSEALGGRYGYTF. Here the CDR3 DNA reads TGTGCCAGCAGTGAAGCGCTCGGCGGACGCTATGGCTACACCTTC.

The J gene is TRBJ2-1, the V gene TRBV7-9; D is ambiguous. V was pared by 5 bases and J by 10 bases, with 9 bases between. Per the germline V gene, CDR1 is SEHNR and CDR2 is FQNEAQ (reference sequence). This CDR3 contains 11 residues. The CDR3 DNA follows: TGTGCCAGCAGCCAGACCTGGGAGCAGTTCTTC. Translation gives CASSQTWEQFF.